The rows below give T cell receptor beta chains drawn from one sample of a study of T cells in narcolepsy. TCRdb's table, derived via immunoSEQ multiplex PCR, lists solely in-frame clones and lacks some. The profile shows approximately 35,000 clones, 81% of them singletons. The sample was memory (CD45RA-) CD4+ T cells from blood. All receptors derive from a human donor in good health. Both conserved end residues are part of each CDR3.

CDR3 | J | length | V
CAISPGGGNIQYF | TRBJ2-4 | 13 | TRBV10-3
CASSDEWGRGSPLHF | TRBJ1-6 | 15 | TRBV6-4
CASSPWNTGELFF | TRBJ2-2 | 13 | TRBV27
CASSHTGRMETQYF | TRBJ2-5 | 14 | TRBV6-5
CAISAGGGYGYTF | TRBJ1-2 | 13 | TRBV10-3
CASRKDRQNTEAFF | TRBJ1-1 | 14 | TRBV19
CASSPLQWGETGELFF | TRBJ2-2 | 16 | TRBV18
CSVVGRGAFF | TRBJ1-1 | 10 | TRBV29-1
CASSGMDSLVLGGYEQYF | TRBJ2-7 | 18 | TRBV6-1
CASSPSGYEQYF | TRBJ2-7 | 12 | TRBV5-1
CASSPSGTVNSGNTIYF | TRBJ1-3 | 17 | TRBV19
CASSPGAQETQYF | TRBJ2-5 | 13 | TRBV19
CASSAVAGGTYEQYF | TRBJ2-7 | 15 | TRBV6-6
CASSESSGRQPETQYF | TRBJ2-5 | 16 | TRBV10-1
CASSLGGANSYEQYF | TRBJ2-7 | 15 | TRBV11-2
CASSLGAQGDEQYF | TRBJ2-7 | 14 | TRBV7-9
CASRGRGYEQYF | TRBJ2-7 | 12 | TRBV10-1
CAISSGTSGTDTQYF | TRBJ2-3 | 15 | TRBV10-3
CASSGQGIVGAQYF | TRBJ2-3 | 14 | TRBV12-5
CASSSLLARETQYF | TRBJ2-5 | 14 | TRBV7-9
CASSLANKVGTSGLYMAYEQYF | - | 22 | TRBV7-2
CASKGGGSPTGELFF | TRBJ2-2 | 15 | TRBV27
CASSISRAGQPQHF | TRBJ1-5 | 14 | TRBV19
CASSSRDREAEAFF | TRBJ1-1 | 14 | TRBV5-1
CASSLQAGVNDEQFF | TRBJ2-1 | 15 | TRBV5-1
CASSYQGLNTEAFF | TRBJ1-1 | 14 | TRBV7-9
CASRQGANQPQHF | TRBJ1-5 | 13 | TRBV6-6
CASSLDLGQGFNYGYTF | TRBJ1-2 | 17 | TRBV11-2
CASSYWHGAMNTEAFF | TRBJ1-1 | 16 | TRBV6-5
CASSTLTSGSTDTQYF | TRBJ2-3 | 16 | TRBV27
CASSEFLLEFF | TRBJ2-1 | 11 | TRBV25-1
CASRADTEAFF | TRBJ1-1 | 11 | TRBV5-4
CAWRSSGEGGELFF | TRBJ2-2 | 14 | TRBV30
CASSIIGLAGTTDTQYF | TRBJ2-3 | 17 | TRBV19
CAREQGGNGYTF | TRBJ1-2 | 12 | TRBV30
CASSQQGQGTEAFF | TRBJ1-1 | 14 | TRBV14
CASSLLGLAGLNTGELFF | TRBJ2-2 | 18 | TRBV19
CASSIEDRKGYEQYF | TRBJ2-7 | 15 | TRBV19
CASSEWVGDGEKLFF | TRBJ1-4 | 15 | TRBV25-1
CASSPRQGANTEAFF | TRBJ1-1 | 15 | TRBV7-8
CASSLEVTQYF | TRBJ2-3 | 11 | TRBV5-1
CASFQAPGGEQFF | TRBJ2-1 | 13 | TRBV2
CASSLVGWGSTDTQYF | TRBJ2-3 | 16 | TRBV5-1
CASSILRNGENIQYF | TRBJ2-4 | 15 | TRBV19
CASSQDQGPGEKLFF | TRBJ1-4 | 15 | TRBV14
CASSVGLGPPDQPQHF | TRBJ1-5 | 16 | TRBV9
CATSRDDGAWYF | TRBJ2-7 | 12 | TRBV15
CASSPRSGSYEQYF | TRBJ2-7 | 14 | TRBV19
CASSLGYSSYNEQFF | TRBJ2-1 | 15 | TRBV7-2
CASRGPGANVLTF | TRBJ2-6 | 13 | TRBV13
CASSQDRSGANVLTF | TRBJ2-6 | 15 | TRBV4-1
CASREDRGREQYF | TRBJ2-7 | 13 | TRBV2
CASSPLVGDGGNTIYF | TRBJ1-3 | 16 | TRBV19
CASSPRGGRINEKLFF | TRBJ1-4 | 16 | TRBV5-8
CASSTTGGLTDTQYF | TRBJ2-3 | 15 | TRBV7-3
CASSSYDAGGELFF | TRBJ2-2 | 14 | TRBV7-7
CASRMEAVEQFF | TRBJ2-1 | 12 | TRBV6-6